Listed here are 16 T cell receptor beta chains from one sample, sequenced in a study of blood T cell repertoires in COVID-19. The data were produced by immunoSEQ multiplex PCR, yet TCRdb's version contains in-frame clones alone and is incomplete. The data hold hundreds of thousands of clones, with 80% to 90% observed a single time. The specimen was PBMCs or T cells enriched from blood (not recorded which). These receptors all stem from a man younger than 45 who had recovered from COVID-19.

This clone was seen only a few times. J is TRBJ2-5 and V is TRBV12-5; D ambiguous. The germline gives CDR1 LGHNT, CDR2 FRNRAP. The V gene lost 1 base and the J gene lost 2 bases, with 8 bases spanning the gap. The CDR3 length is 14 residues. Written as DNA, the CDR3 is TGTGCTAGTGGTTTGGCAGTCAGACAAGAGACCCAGTACTTC. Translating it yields CASGLAVRQETQYF.

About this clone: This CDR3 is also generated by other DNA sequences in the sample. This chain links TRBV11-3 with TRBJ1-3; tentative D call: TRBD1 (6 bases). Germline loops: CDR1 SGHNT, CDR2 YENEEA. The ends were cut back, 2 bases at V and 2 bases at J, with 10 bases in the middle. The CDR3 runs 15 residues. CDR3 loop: CASSLRQGPGNTIYF. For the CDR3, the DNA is TGTGCCAGCAGCTTAAGGCAGGGGCCTGGAAACACCATATATTTT.

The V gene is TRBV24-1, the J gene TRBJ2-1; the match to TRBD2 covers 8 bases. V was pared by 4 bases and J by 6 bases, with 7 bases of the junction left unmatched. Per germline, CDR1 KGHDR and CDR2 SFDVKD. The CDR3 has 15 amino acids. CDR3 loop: CATSESGRIVNEQFF. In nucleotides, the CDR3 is TGTGCCACCAGTGAGAGCGGGAGAATCGTCAATGAGCAGTTCTTC.

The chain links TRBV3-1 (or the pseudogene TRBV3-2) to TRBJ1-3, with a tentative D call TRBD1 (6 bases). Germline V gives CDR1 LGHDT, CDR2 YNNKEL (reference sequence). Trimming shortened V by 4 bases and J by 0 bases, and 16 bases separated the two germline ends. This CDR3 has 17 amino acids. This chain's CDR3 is CASSLPWTVNSGNTIYF. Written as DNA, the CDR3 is TGTGCCAGCAGCCTTCCCTGGACAGTAAACTCTGGAAACACCATATATTTT.

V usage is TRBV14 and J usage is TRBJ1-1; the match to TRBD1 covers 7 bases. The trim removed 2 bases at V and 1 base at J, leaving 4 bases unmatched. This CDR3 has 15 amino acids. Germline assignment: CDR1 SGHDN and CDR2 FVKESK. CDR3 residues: CASSQFTGANTEAFF. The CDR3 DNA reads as TGTGCCAGCAGCCAATTCACAGGGGCGAACACTGAAGCTTTCTTT.

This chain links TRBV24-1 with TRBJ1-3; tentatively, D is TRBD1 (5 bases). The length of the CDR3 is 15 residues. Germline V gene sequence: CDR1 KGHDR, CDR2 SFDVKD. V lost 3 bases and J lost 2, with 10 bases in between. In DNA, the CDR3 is TGTGCCACCAGTGATGGTAGGGGAACTGGAAACACCATATATTTT. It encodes CATSDGRGTGNTIYF.

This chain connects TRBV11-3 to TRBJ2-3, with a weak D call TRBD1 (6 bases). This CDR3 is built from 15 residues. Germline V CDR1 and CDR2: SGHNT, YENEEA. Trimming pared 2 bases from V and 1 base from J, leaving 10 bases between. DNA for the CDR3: TGTGCCAGCAGCTTAACAGGGTCACGCACAGATACGCAGTATTTT. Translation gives CASSLTGSRTDTQYF. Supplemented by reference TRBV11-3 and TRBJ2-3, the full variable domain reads EAGVVQSPRYKIIEKKQPVAFWCNPISGHNTLYWYLQNLGQGPELLIRYENEEAVDDSQLPKDRFSAERLKGVDSTLKIQPAELGDSAVYLCASSLTGSRTDTQYFGPGTRLTVL.

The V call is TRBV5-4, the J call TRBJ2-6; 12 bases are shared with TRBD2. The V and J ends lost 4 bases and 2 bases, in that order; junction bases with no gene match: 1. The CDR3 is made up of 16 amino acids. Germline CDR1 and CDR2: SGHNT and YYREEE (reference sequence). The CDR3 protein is CASSRLAGAGANVLTF. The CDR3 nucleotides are TGTGCCAGCAGCCGACTAGCGGGAGCTGGGGCCAACGTCCTGACTTTC.

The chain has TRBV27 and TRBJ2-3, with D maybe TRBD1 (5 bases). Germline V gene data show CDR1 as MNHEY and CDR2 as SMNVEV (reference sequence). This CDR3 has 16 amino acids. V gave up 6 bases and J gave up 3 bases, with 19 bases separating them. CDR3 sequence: CASRDLSQGWTDTQYF. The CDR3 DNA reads TGTGCCAGCAGGGATTTGAGCCAGGGATGGACAGATACGCAGTATTTT.

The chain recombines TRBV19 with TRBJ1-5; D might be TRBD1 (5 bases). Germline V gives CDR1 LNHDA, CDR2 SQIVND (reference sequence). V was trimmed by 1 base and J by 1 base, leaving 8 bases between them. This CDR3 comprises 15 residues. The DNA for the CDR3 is TGTGCCAGTAGTATAGGATCAGGGAGCAATCAGCCCCAGCATTTT. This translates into CASSIGSGSNQPQHF.

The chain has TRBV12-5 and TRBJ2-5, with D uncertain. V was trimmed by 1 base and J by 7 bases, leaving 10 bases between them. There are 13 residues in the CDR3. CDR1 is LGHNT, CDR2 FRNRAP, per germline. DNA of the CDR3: TGTGCTAGTGGTTTGGACCAGGTCGGGACCCAGTACTTC. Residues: CASGLDQVGTQYF. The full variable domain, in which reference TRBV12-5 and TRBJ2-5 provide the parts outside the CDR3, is DARVTQTPRHKVTEMGQEVTMRCQPILGHNTVFWYRQTMMQGLELLAYFRNRAPLDDSGMPKDRFSAEMPDATLATLKIQPSEPRDSAVYFCASGLDQVGTQYFGPGTRLLVL.

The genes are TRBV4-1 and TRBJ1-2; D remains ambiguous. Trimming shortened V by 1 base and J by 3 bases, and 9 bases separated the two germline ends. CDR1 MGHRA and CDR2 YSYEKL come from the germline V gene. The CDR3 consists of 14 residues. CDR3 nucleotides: TGCGCCAGCAGCCAAGTCGGTTTTGACTATGGCTACACCTTC. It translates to CASSQVGFDYGYTF.

CDR3 in amino acids: CASSTPGTGYYEQFF. The CDR3 coding sequence is TGTGCCAGCAGCACGCCCGGGACAGGGTACTATGAGCAGTTCTTC. This chain joins TRBV9 and TRBJ2-1; the match to TRBD1 covers 9 bases. The ends lost 4 bases at V and 8 bases at J; junction bases unmatched: 10. Germline CDR1 SGDLS, CDR2 YYNGEE. This CDR3 is built from 15 residues.

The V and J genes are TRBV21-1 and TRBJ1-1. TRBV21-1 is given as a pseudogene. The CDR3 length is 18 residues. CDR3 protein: CASSKVRPWGTPNTEAFF. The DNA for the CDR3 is TGTGCCAGCAGCAAAGTCCGGCCTTGGGGGACTCCGAACACTGAAGCTTTCTTT.

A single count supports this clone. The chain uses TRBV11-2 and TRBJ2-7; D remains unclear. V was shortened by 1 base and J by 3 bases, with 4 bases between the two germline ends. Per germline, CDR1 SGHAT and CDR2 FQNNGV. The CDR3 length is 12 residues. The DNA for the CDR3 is TGTGCCAGCAGCTTAGTGAGCTACGAGCAGTACTTC. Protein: CASSLVSYEQYF.

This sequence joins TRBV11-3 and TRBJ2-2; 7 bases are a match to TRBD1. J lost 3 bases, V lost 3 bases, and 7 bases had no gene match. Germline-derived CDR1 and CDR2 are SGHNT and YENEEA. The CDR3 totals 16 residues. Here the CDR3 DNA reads TGTGCCAGCAGCTTTGGTAACAGGGGATACACCGGGGAGCTGTTTTTT. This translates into CASSFGNRGYTGELFF.